The 5 T cell receptor beta chains below were found in one sample sequenced in a study of shared clonotypes between healthy human individuals. Naive CD8 cells were CD45RO-negative, positively selected for CCR7, excluding terminally differentiated effector memory CD45RA+ cells. The method was immunoSEQ multiplex PCR; TCRdb's version includes in-frame clones alone and lacks a portion of them. This sample has about 2.1 million clones; roughly 95% occur once, and the top ten carry roughly 1.7%. The material sequenced was naive CD8+ T cells from PBMCs. These receptors all come from a man between 18 and 35 years old in good health. Some clones in this sample may be carry-over from other donors' samples.

The V and J genes are TRBV2 and TRBJ2-5; D is undetermined. Germline assignment: CDR1 SNHLY and CDR2 FYNNEI. V was shortened by 1 base and J by 0 bases, with 12 bases between the two germline ends. The CDR3 is 16 residues long. The CDR3 DNA reads TGTGCCAGCAGTGAAGGTTCCCGACGCAACCAAGAGACCCAGTACTTC. It is translated as CASSEGSRRNQETQYF.

In this sample, this clone turned up a few times. The chain employs TRBV5-4 and TRBJ1-1; D is unresolved. V was cut by 1 base and J by 1 base, with 8 bases left in between. Germline CDR1 reads SGHNT; CDR2 reads YYREEE (reference sequence). CDR3 length: 14 residues. Here the CDR3 DNA reads TGTGCCAGCAGCTTGCTGCAGACGAACACTGAAGCTTTCTTT. Protein: CASSLLQTNTEAFF.

CDR3 in DNA: TGTGCCAGCAGCCCCACCGGGGTCTATGCGGGGTACAATGAGCAGTTCTTC. Translation gives CASSPTGVYAGYNEQFF. The chain joins TRBV7-6 to TRBJ2-1; the D gene is possibly TRBD2 (6 bases). V dropped 5 bases and J dropped 4 bases, with 21 bases sitting between them. Looked up from germline, CDR1 is SGHVS and CDR2 is FNYEAQ. The CDR3 runs 17 residues.

This chain links TRBV4-1 with TRBJ2-1, with D tentatively TRBD1 (7 bases). V gave up 0 bases and J gave up 9 bases, with 18 bases separating them. The CDR3 has 16 amino acids. Germline assignment: CDR1 MGHRA and CDR2 YSYEKL. The CDR3 region has the DNA TGCGCCAGCAGCCAAGACCCAGGGGGGCTCTTTCTTGAGCAGTTCTTC. Its protein is CASSQDPGGLFLEQFF.

This CDR3 is CASSRFGTGSIYEQYF. CDR3 nucleotides: TGTGCCAGCAGTCGTTTCGGGACAGGGAGTATCTACGAGCAGTACTTC. This chain connects TRBV13 to TRBJ2-7; TRBD1 aligns across 9 bases. The V gene end was trimmed by 6 bases and the J gene end by 3 bases; junction bases not matched to a gene: 12. In germline, CDR1 is PRHDT, CDR2 FYEKMQ (reference sequence). The CDR3 runs to 16 residues.